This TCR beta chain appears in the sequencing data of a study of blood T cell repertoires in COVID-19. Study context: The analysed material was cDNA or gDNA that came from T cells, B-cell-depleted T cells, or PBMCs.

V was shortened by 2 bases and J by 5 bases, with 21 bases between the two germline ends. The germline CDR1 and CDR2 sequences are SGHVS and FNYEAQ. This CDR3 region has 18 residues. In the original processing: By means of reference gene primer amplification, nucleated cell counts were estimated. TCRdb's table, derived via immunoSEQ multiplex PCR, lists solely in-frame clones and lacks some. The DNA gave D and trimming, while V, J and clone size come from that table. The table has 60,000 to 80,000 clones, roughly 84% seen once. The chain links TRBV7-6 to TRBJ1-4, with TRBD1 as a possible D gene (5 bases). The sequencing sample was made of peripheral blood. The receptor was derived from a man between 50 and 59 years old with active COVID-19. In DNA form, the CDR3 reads TGTGCCAGCAGCTTAATCGCCGGGGCGGGAGGAGGCAATGAAAAACTGTTTTTT. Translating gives CASSLIAGAGGGNEKLFF. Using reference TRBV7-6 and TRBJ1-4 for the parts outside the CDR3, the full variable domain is GAGVSQSPRYKVTKRGQDVALRCDPISGHVSLYWYRQALGQGPEFLTYFNYEAQQDKSGLPNDRFSAERPEGSISTLTIQRTEQRDSAMYRCASSLIAGAGGGNEKLFFGSGTQLSVL.